This T cell receptor (beta chain) was sequenced during a study of identical twins. Findings and limits, study-wide: With abundant cord blood beta clonotypes, insertions were fewer; memory repertoires showed no such pattern.

Healthy Caucasians supplied all donations. V was shortened by 5 bases and J by 6 bases, with 16 bases between the two germline ends. CDR1 LGHNT and CDR2 FRNRAP come from the germline V gene. The CDR3 runs to 15 residues. A single record per CDR3 protein comes from TCRdb applying MiXCR to the 5' RACE reads. This sample has under 500,000 distinct CDR3 sequences; roughly an eighth occur once, and the top ten carry approximately 1%. Only a few counts were recorded for this clonotype. Its target is unknown. This sample also belongs to another study, concerning yellow fever vaccine responses in identical twins.

This TCR was sampled from a woman in her late teens or twenties in good health. The rearrangement joins TRBV12-5 to TRBJ2-2, with D possibly TRBD2 on 5 matching bases. Sequenced: CD4+ T cells sorted from blood. CDR3 DNA: TGTGCTAGTGGTCCCGGGAACTATGATCCCGGGGAGCTGTTTTTT. Translation gives CASGPGNYDPGELFF.